One sample yielded the 10 T cell receptor beta chains listed below, sequenced in a study of blood T cell repertoires in COVID-19. Clones were sequenced by immunoSEQ multiplex PCR, and TCRdb holds only the in-frame ones, with some missing. The table lists around 200,000 clones, 80% to 85% of them singletons. Source material: peripheral blood. All receptors come from a man aged 50 to 59 with active or convalescent COVID-19.

This clone has more than one count but fewer than ten. This sequence joins TRBV30 and TRBJ1-5; D not certain. From germline, CDR1 is GTSNPN and CDR2 SVGIG (reference sequence). V gave up 3 bases and J gave up 3 bases, with 12 bases separating them. The CDR3 consists of 14 residues. The CDR3 nucleotides read TGTGCCTGGAGGCATAACGGGAACAATCAGCCCCAGCATTTT. Its protein is CAWRHNGNNQPQHF.

This clone has just one count. The chain recombines TRBV7-9 with TRBJ1-1; no definite D call. With 0 bases removed from V and 0 bases from J, the gap between germline ends came to 5 bases. Germline V gives CDR1 SEHNR, CDR2 FQNEAQ (reference sequence). CDR3 length: 14 amino acids. CDR3 bases: TGTGCCAGCAGCTTAGCGGTAGTGAACACTGAAGCTTTCTTT. This gives the protein CASSLAVVNTEAFF.

The chain carries TRBV10-3 and TRBJ1-4, with TRBD1 as a possible D gene (5 bases). The CDR3 has 15 amino acids. Germline V gives CDR1 ENHRY, CDR2 SYGVKD. The V and J ends lost 0 bases and 7 bases respectively, with 12 bases between them. Here the CDR3 DNA reads TGTGCCATCAGTGAGTCAGGGGCGCAGGGTGAAAAACTGTTTTTT. Its translation: CAISESGAQGEKLFF.

The DNA of the CDR3 is TGTGCCAGCAGTTTAGCGGCAGTCTACTACAATGAGCAGTTCTTC. It is translated as CASSLAAVYYNEQFF. The gene calls are TRBV28 and TRBJ2-1, with unresolved D. Germline lookup yields CDR1 MDHEN and CDR2 SYDVKM. CDR3 length: 15 amino acids. Trimming shortened V by 2 bases and J by 3 bases, and 11 bases separated the two germline ends. Combining the CDR3 with reference TRBV28 and TRBJ2-1 gives the whole variable domain DVKVTQSSRYLVKRTGEKVFLECVQDMDHENMFWYRQDPGLGLRLIYFSYDVKMKEKGDIPEGYSVSREKKERFSLILESASTNQTSMYLCASSLAAVYYNEQFFGPGTRLTVL.

The chain uses TRBV4-2 and TRBJ2-3; TRBD2 might be the D (5 bases). Germline lookup yields CDR1 LGHNA and CDR2 YNFKEQ. V lost 1 base to trimming and J lost 0 bases, with 14 bases between them. CDR3 length: 17 amino acids. The CDR3 DNA is TGTGCCAGCAGCCAAGGGCCGTTCGGGGTAAGCACAGATACGCAGTATTTT. Encoded protein: CASSQGPFGVSTDTQYF.

V and J are TRBV6-5 and TRBJ1-2; TRBD1 is a possible D gene (5 bases). Germline V CDR1 and CDR2: MNHEY, SVGAGI. V dropped 0 bases and J dropped 3 bases, with 8 bases sitting between them. CDR3 length equals 14 residues. The CDR3 here is CASSYSWTYYGYTF. The CDR3 DNA follows: TGTGCCAGCAGTTACTCCTGGACATACTATGGCTACACCTTC.

In its sample, this clone was seen a few times. The rearrangement uses TRBV4-1 and TRBJ1-6; D is perhaps TRBD1 (5 bases). The CDR3 extends over 18 amino acids. Trimming stripped 1 base from V and 7 bases from J, with 20 bases between. Germline V gene lookup returns CDR1 MGHRA and CDR2 YSYEKL. For the CDR3, the DNA is TGCGCCAGCAGCCAAGTTCTCCATTCCTGGGGCCGAAATTCACCCCTCCACTTT. It translates to CASSQVLHSWGRNSPLHF.

The rearrangement joins TRBV4-2 to TRBJ2-3; D might be TRBD2 (5 bases). The CDR3 has 16 residues. The germline CDR1 and CDR2 sequences are LGHNA and YNFKEQ. V was trimmed by 0 bases and J by 1 base, leaving 11 bases between them. CDR3 sequence reads: CASSQEASPRTDTQYF. As DNA, the CDR3 is TGTGCCAGCAGCCAAGAGGCTAGCCCCCGCACAGATACGCAGTATTTT.

This clone was observed many times. CDR3 sequence reads: CASSYGGGNTIYF. Here the CDR3 DNA reads TGCGCCAGCAGCTATGGAGGAGGAAACACCATATATTTT. This chain connects TRBV5-1 to TRBJ1-3; D uncertain. CDR1 is SGHRS, CDR2 YFSETQ, per germline. The CDR3 is 13 amino acids. V was clipped by 3 bases and J by 4 bases, with 8 bases between them.

In its sample, this clone was seen a few times. The chain couples TRBV21-1 to TRBJ1-1. TRBV21-1 is marked as a pseudogene. The CDR3 length is 17 residues. The CDR3 bases are TGTGCCACACTTCGGGGGGCGATGATCATCATGAACACTGAAGCTTTCTTT. It yields the protein CATLRGAMIIMNTEAFF.